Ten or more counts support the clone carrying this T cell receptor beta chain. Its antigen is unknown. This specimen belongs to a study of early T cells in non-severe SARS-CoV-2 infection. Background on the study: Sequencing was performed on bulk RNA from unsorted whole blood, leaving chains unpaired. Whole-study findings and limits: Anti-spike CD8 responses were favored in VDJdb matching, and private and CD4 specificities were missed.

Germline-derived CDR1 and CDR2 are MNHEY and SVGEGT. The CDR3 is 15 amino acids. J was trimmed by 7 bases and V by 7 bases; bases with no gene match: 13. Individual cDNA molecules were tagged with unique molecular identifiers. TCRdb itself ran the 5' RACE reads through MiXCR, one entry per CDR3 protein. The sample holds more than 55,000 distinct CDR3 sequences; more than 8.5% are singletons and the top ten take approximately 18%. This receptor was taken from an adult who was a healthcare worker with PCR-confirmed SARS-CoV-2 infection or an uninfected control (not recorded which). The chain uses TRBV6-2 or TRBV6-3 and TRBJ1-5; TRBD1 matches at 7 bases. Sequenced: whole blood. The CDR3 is CASTHTRTGRQPQHF. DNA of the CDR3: TGTGCCAGCACCCACACCAGGACAGGTCGACAGCCCCAGCATTTT.